Listed below are T cell receptor delta chains from one sample, sequenced in a study of gamma-delta T cells after stem cell transplantation. TCRdb reprocessed the RT-PCR reads using CATT. Among roughly 1,800 delta-chain clones listed, about 4.4% were seen once. The material sequenced was gamma-delta T cells. Receptors were obtained from a human donor. It is not recorded whose cells these are; they may come from a transplant donor. Each CDR3 is given with its conserved first and last residue. The D gene is left open where the match is weak. Rows give clone size only sometimes, using once, few, many, or a class for an expanded clone.

abundance	d_gene	v_gene	j_gene	CDR3nt	CDR3aa
large	TRDD3	TRDV2	TRDJ1	TGTGCCTGTGACACCGTAATGGGGGATACGAAGAGGGAGTACACCGATAAACTCATCTTT	CACDTVMGDTKREYTDKLIF
medium-sized	TRDD3	TRDV2	TRDJ3	TGTGCCTGTGACATGACTGGGGGCCTTTCCTGGGACACCCGACAGATGTTTTTC	CACDMTGGLSWDTRQMFF
-	TRDD3	TRDV2	TRDJ1	TGTGCCTGTGACCGTCTGGGGGGCTACCCGACAAACACCGATAAACTCATCTTT	CACDRLGGYPTNTDKLIF
medium-sized	TRDD3	TRDV2	TRDJ1	TGTGCCTGTGACACCCTCGCCGGGGGATTGTTACGAACCGATAAACTCATCTTT	CACDTLAGGLLRTDKLIF
few	-	TRDV2	TRDJ1	TGTGCCTGTGACACCCTGGCACCGGAGGGGATTAAGACCGATAAACTCATCTTT	CACDTLAPEGIKTDKLIF
large	TRDD3	TRDV2	TRDJ1	TGTGCCTGTGACACCGTGGGACTGGGGGATACCGATAAACTCATCTTT	CACDTVGLGDTDKLIF
medium-sized	TRDD3	TRDV2	TRDJ1	TGTGCCTGTGACAAATTACTGGGGGATACGGGATACACCGATAAACTCATCTTT	CACDKLLGDTGYTDKLIF
large	-	TRDV2	TRDJ1	TGTGCCTGTGACCCAGTACTGGGCCCCGATAAACTCATCTTT	CACDPVLGPDKLIF
few	TRDD3	TRDV2	TRDJ1	TGTGCCTGTGACGGATTACTGGGGGGGGATCTGACCGATAAACTCATCTTT	CACDGLLGGDLTDKLIF
medium-sized	TRDD3	TRDV2	TRDJ1	TGTGCCTGTGACACGATTGGGGGATACGCCCTGTACACCGATAAACTCATCTTT	CACDTIGGYALYTDKLIF
medium-sized	TRDD3	TRDV2	TRDJ1	TGTGCCTGTGACCGTCTCGGGGGATACGATGGGACCGATAAACTCATCTTT	CACDRLGGYDGTDKLIF
few	TRDD3	TRDV2	TRDJ1	TGTGCCTGTGACGAGTGGAAGTCTCCTACGAGTCCATTTTTACTGGGGGATATGAATTCCCAATCGTACACCGATAAACTCATCTTT	CACDEWKSPTSPFLLGDMNSQSYTDKLIF
few	TRDD3	TRDV2	TRDJ1	TGTGCCTGTGACTCGGTGGGGGACTACACCGATAAACTCATCTTT	CACDSVGDYTDKLIF
few	-	TRDV2	TRDJ1	TGTGCCTGTGACGCTGTACCCTGGGGCCCTGATGGGACCGATAAACTCATCTTT	CACDAVPWGPDGTDKLIF
medium-sized	-	TRDV2	TRDJ1	TGTGCCTGTGTCCCAATTACTGGTGAGACCGATAAACTCATCTTT	CACVPITGETDKLIF
medium-sized	-	TRDV2	TRDJ3	TGTGCCTGTGACACCGTGAGAGGAAGACAGGGCTCCTGGGACACCCGACAGATGTTTTTC	CACDTVRGRQGSWDTRQMFF
medium-sized	-	TRDV2	TRDJ1	TGTGCCTGTGACCCCTTAATCGGGGATACCGATAAACTCATCTTT	CACDPLIGDTDKLIF
medium-sized	TRDD3	TRDV2	TRDJ3	TGTGCCTGTGACACCGGTGGCTGGGGGATACAAGGGAGCTCCTGGGACACCCGACAGATGTTTTTC	CACDTGGWGIQGSSWDTRQMFF
medium-sized	TRDD3	TRDV2	TRDJ3	TGTGCCTGTGACACCGGCTGGGGGATAGTGGGCTCCTGGGACACCCGACAGATGTTTTTC	CACDTGWGIVGSWDTRQMFF
medium-sized	TRDD3	TRDV2	TRDJ1	TGTGCCTGTGACCTGTTACTGGGGGATGCTCGTACCGATAAACTCATCTTT	CACDLLLGDARTDKLIF
-	TRDD3	TRDV2	TRDJ1	TGTGCCTGTGGCACGCTGGGGGGACCGTACACCGATAAACTCATCTTT	CACGTLGGPYTDKLIF
large	TRDD3	TRDV2	TRDJ1	TGTGCCTGTGACACCGTTCCCTTAGCATCTGGGGGACAAGGAAACACCGATAAACTCATCTTT	CACDTVPLASGGQGNTDKLIF
medium-sized	TRDD3	TRDV2	TRDJ1	TGTGCCTGTGACACCGTACTGGGGGATAACAGGGAAACCAGAGATAAACTCATCTTT	CACDTVLGDNRETRDKLIF
-	TRDD3	TRDV2	TRDJ1	TGTGCCTGTGACACCTTGGGGATCGTACTGGGGGACCCCGAGTACACCGATAAACTCATCTTT	CACDTLGIVLGDPEYTDKLIF
large	-	TRDV1	TRDJ1	TGTGCTCTTGGGGAACAAAGATGGGGGGTAATCGATAAACTCATCTTT	CALGEQRWGVIDKLIF
large	TRDD3	TRDV2	TRDJ1	TGTGCCTGTGACGACCTTCTACTGGGGGATCGCCCTGATAAACTCATCTTT	CACDDLLLGDRPDKLIF
-	-	TRDV2	TRDJ1	TGTGCCTGTGACACGGTAAAGGGGGCGACGACAGTTTACACCGATAAACTCATCTTT	CACDTVKGATTVYTDKLIF
-	-	TRDV2	TRDJ1	TGTGCCTGTGCGCCTCTGGGGACAAGCGGCGATAAACTCATCTTT	CACAPLGTSGDKLIF
-	TRDD3	TRDV2	TRDJ1	TGTGCCTGTGATCCAGTACTGGGGCCGAAGGAGACTTACACCGATAAGCTCATCTTT	CACDPVLGPKETYTDKLIF
medium-sized	TRDD3	TRDV2	TRDJ1	TGTGCCTGTGACACCTTGACGGGGGATTTCCCCGATAAACTCATCTTT	CACDTLTGDFPDKLIF
few	-	TRDV1	TRDJ1	TGTGCTCTTGGGGAACACCACCCCTACACCGATAAACTCATCTTT	CALGEHHPYTDKLIF
large	TRDD3	TRDV2	TRDJ1	TGTGCCTGTGACACCATTTCGTCTGGGGGATTTCCGTACACCGATAAACTCATCTTT	CACDTISSGGFPYTDKLIF
medium-sized	TRDD3	TRDV2	TRDJ1	TGTGCCTGTGACCATGTACTGGGGGATACCCTGTACACCGATAAACTCATCTTT	CACDHVLGDTLYTDKLIF
medium-sized	TRDD3	TRDV2	TRDJ1	TGTGCCTGTGACACCGTAAGCCTGGGGGATACGCGGGACACCGATAAACTCATCTTT	CACDTVSLGDTRDTDKLIF
-	TRDD3	TRDV2	TRDJ3	TGTGCCTGTGACCGTACTGGGGGCTACCTCTCCTGGGACACCCGACAGATGTTTTTC	CACDRTGGYLSWDTRQMFF
medium-sized	TRDD3	TRDV2	TRDJ1	TGTGCCTGTGACACGAGCTGGGGGATACGGGGTAGCGATAAACTCATCTTT	CACDTSWGIRGSDKLIF
large	TRDD3	TRDV2	TRDJ1	TGTGCCTGTGACGTGTTGGGGGGATATGAAGGCACAACCGATAAACTCATCTTT	CACDVLGGYEGTTDKLIF
medium-sized	TRDD3	TRDV2	TRDJ1	TGTGCCTGTGACGCTGTACTGGGGTTTTCCGATAAACTCATCTTT	CACDAVLGFSDKLIF
large	TRDD3	TRDV2	TRDJ2	TGTGCCTGTGACACCGTACTGGGGGATACCATGGCTTTGACAGCACAACTCTTCTTT	CACDTVLGDTMALTAQLFF
large	-	TRDV2	TRDJ1	TGTGCCTGTGACACCGTCTCTGCGAAGGACACCGATAAACTCATCTTT	CACDTVSAKDTDKLIF
-	-	TRDV2	TRDJ1	TGTGCCTGTGACGCCGTACTGGGAGAGACCCGGGACACCGATAAACTCATCTTT	CACDAVLGETRDTDKLIF
medium-sized	TRDD3	TRDV2	TRDJ1	TGTGCCTGTGACACTTTACTGGGGGCTCCCCGAGGTAGTAAACTCATCTTT	CACDTLLGAPRGSKLIF